This T cell receptor (beta chain) stems from a study of OX40 agonist ivuxolimab in advanced cancers. Study as a whole: The patients received ivuxolimab by intravenous route every 2 weeks at 0.01 to 10 mg/kg. The mean age was roughly 60 years, ranging from 23 to 79, with 80% to 85% of participants male. Findings and limits, study-wide: Averaging showed that CD8+ T cells had more expanded clones than CD4+ did. Among the lowest peripheral clonal expansion occurred in 0.1-3.0 mg/kg partial responders.

As concerns this clone: The target antigen is unknown.

Sequencing used immunoSEQ multiplex PCR; TCRdb keeps in-frame clones, though not all of them. This sample has fewer than 85,000 clones, with 70% to 80% found just once. The material was CD4+ or CD8+ T cells sorted from blood, obtained in a trial of the OX40 agonist ivuxolimab. The clonotype originates from an adult with an advanced solid tumor such as melanoma, head and neck, liver or kidney cancer.

CDR3 DNA sequence: TGTGCCAGCAGTGAAGTTGGGAGAATTGAAGCTTTCTTT. This codes for CASSEVGRIEAFF. This chain uses TRBV6-1 with TRBJ1-1; D unclear. The germline V gene encodes CDR1 MNHNS and CDR2 SASEGT. The CDR3 covers 13 residues. V gave up 1 base and J gave up 7 bases, with 10 bases separating them.